The 2 T cell receptor beta chains listed next were all sequenced from one sample in a study of Graves' ophthalmopathy and Graves' hyperthyroidism. The sequenced template was RNA, covering the TCR beta CDR3 region. Scientists carried out first-round RT-PCR using HTBI primers and then a second-round multiplex PCR. TCRdb reprocessed the multiplex PCR reads with MiXCR, giving one entry per CDR3 protein. Seen here are some 400,000 distinct CDR3 sequences, about 16% observed once, and the top ten hold roughly 1.6%. The sequenced sample consisted of peripheral blood. The receptors were gathered from a woman aged 18-29 years with Graves' ophthalmopathy.

This clonotype was detected ten times or more. This sequence joins TRBV11-2 and TRBJ2-7; 7 bases fit TRBD2. CDR3 length: 15 amino acids. Germline-derived CDR1 and CDR2 are SGHAT and FQNNGV. The V gene end was trimmed by 1 base and the J gene end by 2 bases; junction bases not matched to a gene: 5. The CDR3 DNA is TGTGCCAGCAGCTTAGTGGAGGGAGGGGCCTACGAGCAGTACTTC. Its translation: CASSLVEGGAYEQYF.

Many counts were recorded for this clonotype. The CDR3 loop reads CAALTAPYGYTF. For the CDR3, the DNA is TGTGCCGCCCTTACAGCCCCCTATGGCTACACCTTC. The chain uses TRBV10-3 and TRBJ1-2; D gene uncertain. The CDR3 sequence is 12 residues long. CDR1 and CDR2 from the germline V gene are ENHRY and SYGVKD. V lost 11 bases and J 4 bases, leaving 14 bases between the germline ends.